The entry that follows covers one T cell receptor beta chain sequence. Its antigen is not identified. Using immunoSEQ multiplex PCR, the repertoire was profiled, and TCRdb retains in-frame clones only, with some absent. The data show some 120,000 clones, almost 95% seen once. CDR1 is MNHEY, CDR2 SVGAGI, per germline. Trimming removed 8 bases from V and 10 bases from J, with 9 bases in between. The CDR3 extends over 10 amino acids. This sample is drawn from a study of T cell responses to AZD1222 COVID-19 vaccine. Study-wide results and caveats: After the peak T cell response, and only then, were repertoires sampled.

The chain employs TRBV6-5 and TRBJ2-1, with D perhaps TRBD2 (5 bases). The source of this sequence is an adult who received the AZD1222 COVID-19 vaccine. This specimen consisted of peripheral blood, obtained 28 days after the second AZD1222 dose. As DNA, the CDR3 is TGTGCCAGCGGGCGGGCCGAGCAGTTCTTC. It yields the protein CASGRAEQFF.